This is a list of T cell receptor beta chains from one sample in a study of memory CD4+ T cells and cytomegalovirus serostatus. Produced via immunoSEQ multiplex PCR; TCRdb's table is partial and in-frame only. The repertoire consists of some 50,000 clones, with roughly 79% occurring once and the leading ten covering around 1.6%. The sample consisted of memory CD4+ T cells from blood. These receptors were obtained from an adult in good health and CMV-seronegative. Both conserved end residues are part of each CDR3. The D gene is left open where the match is weak. Clone size is not always given. Where it is, it says once, few, many or a class for expanded clones.

-	TRBJ1-5	-	TRBV19	TGTGCCAGTCGCCAGACGGGGTTGAATCAGCCCCAGCATTTT	CASRQTGLNQPQHF
-	TRBJ1-2	TRBD1	TRBV15	TGTGCCACCAGCACCCAACAGGGGGCGGGTGGCTACACCTTC	CATSTQQGAGGYTF
-	TRBJ1-1	-	TRBV19	TGTGCCAGTAGGACTAACACTGAAGCTTTCTTT	CASRTNTEAFF
-	TRBJ1-1	-	TRBV4-3	TGCGCCAGCAGCCAAGCCGGGGTGGGGGCGGAAGCTTTCTTT	CASSQAGVGAEAFF
-	TRBJ1-1	-	TRBV19	TGTGCCAGTATCCCTCAAGCCCGCACTGAAGCTTTCTTT	CASIPQARTEAFF
-	TRBJ1-6	TRBD1	TRBV28	TGTGCCAGCAGTTTTCCGGGACAGCACTATAATTCACCCCTCCACTTT	CASSFPGQHYNSPLHF
-	TRBJ1-5	-	TRBV11-2	TGTGCCAGCAGCCCAACCGGGCCTCGAAATCAGCCCCAGCATTTT	CASSPTGPRNQPQHF
-	TRBJ1-6	-	TRBV6-5	TGTGCCAGCAGTGCCCGATCGCGTTCACCCCTCCACTTT	CASSARSRSPLHF
once	TRBJ1-5	-	TRBV30	TGTGCCTGGAGTGTTATGGGCAGGGGAGGGAATCAGCCCCAGCATTTT	CAWSVMGRGGNQPQHF
-	TRBJ1-1	-	TRBV7-9	TGTGCCAGCAGCCCAGTACGAGGGTACACTGAAGCTTTCTTT	CASSPVRGYTEAFF
-	TRBJ1-2	-	TRBV4-1	TGCGCCAGCAGCCCAGTCAGGATGAATGGCTACACCTTC	CASSPVRMNGYTF
-	TRBJ2-3	-	TRBV4-3	TGCGCCAGCAGCCCTGCTGCGAGCGGATATACGCAGTATTTT	CASSPAASGYTQYF
-	TRBJ1-1	-	TRBV25-1	TGTGCCAGCAGATGGGGGGGGAACACTGAAGCTTTCTTT	CASRWGGNTEAFF
-	TRBJ2-2	TRBD2	TRBV11-2	TGTGCCAGCAGCTTCGGGGTTCTAGCGGTAACCGGGGAGCTGTTTTTT	CASSFGVLAVTGELFF